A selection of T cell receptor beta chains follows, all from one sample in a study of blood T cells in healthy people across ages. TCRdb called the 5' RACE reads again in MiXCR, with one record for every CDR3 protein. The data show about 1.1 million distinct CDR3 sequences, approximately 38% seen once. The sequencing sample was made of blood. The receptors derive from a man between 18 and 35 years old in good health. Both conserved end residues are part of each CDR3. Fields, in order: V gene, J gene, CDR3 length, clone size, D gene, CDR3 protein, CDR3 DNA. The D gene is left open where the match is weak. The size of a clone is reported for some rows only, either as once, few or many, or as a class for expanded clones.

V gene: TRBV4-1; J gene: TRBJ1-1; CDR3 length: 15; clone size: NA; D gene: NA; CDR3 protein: CASSQDFPANTEAFF; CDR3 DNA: TGCGCCAGCAGCCAAGATTTCCCCGCGAACACTGAAGCTTTCTTT
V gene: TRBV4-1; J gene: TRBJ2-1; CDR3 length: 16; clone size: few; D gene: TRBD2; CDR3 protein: CASSQSLAGVYNEQFF; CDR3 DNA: TGCGCCAGCAGCCAATCCCTAGCGGGGGTCTACAATGAGCAGTTCTTC
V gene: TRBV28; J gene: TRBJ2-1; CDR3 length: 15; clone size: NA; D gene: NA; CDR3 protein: CASSATPGLGNEQFF; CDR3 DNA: TGTGCCAGCAGTGCAACCCCGGGACTGGGCAATGAGCAGTTCTTC
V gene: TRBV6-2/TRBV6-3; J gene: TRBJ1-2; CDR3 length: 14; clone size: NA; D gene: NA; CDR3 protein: CASSPHDRNYGYTF; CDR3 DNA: TGTGCCAGCAGTCCTCACGACAGAAACTATGGTTACACCTTC
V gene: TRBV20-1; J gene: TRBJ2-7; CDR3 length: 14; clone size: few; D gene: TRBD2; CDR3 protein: CSATLAGGRKEQYF; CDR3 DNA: TGCAGTGCTACATTAGCGGGGGGGCGTAAGGAGCAGTACTTC
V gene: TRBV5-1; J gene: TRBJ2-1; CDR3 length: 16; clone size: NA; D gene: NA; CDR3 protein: CASSLETSYPYNEQFF; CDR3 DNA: TGCGCCAGCAGCTTGGAGACCTCCTACCCCTACAATGAGCAGTTCTTC
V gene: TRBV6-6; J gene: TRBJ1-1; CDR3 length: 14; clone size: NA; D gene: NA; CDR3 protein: CASRVTTQNTEAFF; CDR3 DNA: TGTGCCAGCAGGGTTACGACACAGAACACTGAAGCTTTCTTT
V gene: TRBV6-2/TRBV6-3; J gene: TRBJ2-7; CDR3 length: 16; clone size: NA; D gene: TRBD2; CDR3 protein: CASTGTSLTSYNEQYF; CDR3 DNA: TGTGCCAGCACTGGGACTAGCTTGACCTCCTACAATGAGCAGTACTTC
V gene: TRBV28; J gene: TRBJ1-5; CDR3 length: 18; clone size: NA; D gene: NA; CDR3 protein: CATRTSSSTLWSNQPQHF; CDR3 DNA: TGTGCCACCCGAACTTCTAGCTCGACACTGTGGAGCAATCAGCCCCAGCATTTT
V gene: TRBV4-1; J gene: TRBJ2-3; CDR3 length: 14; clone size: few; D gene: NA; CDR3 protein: CASSQESETDTQYF; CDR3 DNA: TGCGCCAGCAGCCAAGAATCGGAAACAGATACGCAGTATTTT
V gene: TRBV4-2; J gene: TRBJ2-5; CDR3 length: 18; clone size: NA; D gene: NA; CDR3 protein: CASSPTRSLENRAKTQYF; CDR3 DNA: TGTGCCAGCAGCCCCACCCGGTCCTTAGAAAACAGGGCAAAGACCCAGTACTTC
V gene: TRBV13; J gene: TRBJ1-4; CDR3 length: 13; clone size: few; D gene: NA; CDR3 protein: CASSYRADEKLFF; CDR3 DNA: TGTGCCAGCAGTTATAGGGCTGATGAAAAACTGTTTTTT
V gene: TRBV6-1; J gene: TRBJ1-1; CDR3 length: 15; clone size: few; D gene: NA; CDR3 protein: CASSEAGGGETEAFF; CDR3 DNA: TGTGCCAGCAGTGAAGCAGGAGGCGGTGAGACTGAAGCTTTCTTT
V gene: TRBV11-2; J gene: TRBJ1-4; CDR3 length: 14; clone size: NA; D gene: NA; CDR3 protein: CASSDNRQGEKLFF; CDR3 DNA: TGTGCCAGCAGCGACAACAGGCAAGGAGAAAAACTGTTTTTT
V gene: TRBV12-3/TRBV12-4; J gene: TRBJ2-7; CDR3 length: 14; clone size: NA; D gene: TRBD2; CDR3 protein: CASRVAGSLREQYF; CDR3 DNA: TGTGCCAGCAGGGTAGCGGGAAGTTTAAGGGAGCAGTACTTC
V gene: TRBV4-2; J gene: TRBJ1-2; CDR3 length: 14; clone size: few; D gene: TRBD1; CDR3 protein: CASSQRQGLSGYTF; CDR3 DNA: TGTGCCAGCAGCCAACGACAGGGGTTGAGTGGCTACACCTTC
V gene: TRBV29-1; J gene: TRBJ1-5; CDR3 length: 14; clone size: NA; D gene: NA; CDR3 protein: CSVTEGTGNQPRHF; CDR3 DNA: TGCAGCGTGACAGAGGGTACCGGCAATCAGCCCCGGCATTTT
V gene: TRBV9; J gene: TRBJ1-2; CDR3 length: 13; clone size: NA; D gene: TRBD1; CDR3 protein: CASSVSRDRYYTF; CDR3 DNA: TGTGCCAGCAGCGTGAGCCGGGACAGGTACTACACCTTC
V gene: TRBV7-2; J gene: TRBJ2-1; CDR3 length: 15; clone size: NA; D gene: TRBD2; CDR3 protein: CASSPSGGDLSLPFF; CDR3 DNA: TGTGCCAGCAGTCCTAGCGGGGGCGACCTTTCGTTGCCGTTCTTC
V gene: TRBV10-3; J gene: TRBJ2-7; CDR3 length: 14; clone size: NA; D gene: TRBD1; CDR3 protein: CATRQGIGYGEQYF; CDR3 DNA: TGTGCCACCCGACAGGGGATCGGTTATGGCGAGCAGTACTTC